A single sample gave rise to the 31 T cell receptor beta chains below, sequenced in a study of beta chain features in type 1 diabetes (dated by TCRdb to the late 2010s). Overall study results and their limits: Type 1 diabetes patients showed a moderate but significant shortening of TCRB CDR3 length in all four CD4+ subsets.

The library was obtained by the immunoSEQ multiplex PCR assay. All of the isolated RNA was reverse transcribed with the High Capacity cDNA Reverse Transcription Kit, so expressed TCRB transcripts were sequenced. The immuneACCESS repertoire file appears here via TCRdb, limited to in-frame rearrangements. These files lack a portion of the clones; in checked studies, under half of the deficit traces to unresolved V genes, and the cause of the others is not known. The sample has 150,000 to 200,000 clones on record, roughly 8% of them singletons. Of the sample, 0.54% falls within the top ten clones. These receptors have no known antigen. Material: central memory CD4+ T cells from blood. The receptor set was obtained from a woman between 18 and 30 years old with type 1 diabetes.

CDR3 DNA sequence: TGTGCCAGCAGCACCTTAGCGGGAGTGACCGGGGAGCTGTTTTTT. It specifies CASSTLAGVTGELFF. V and J are TRBV5-4 and TRBJ2-2; 9 nucleotides line up with TRBD2. After removal of 4 bases from V and 5 bases from J, the junction contained 6 bases not matched to a gene. Germline-derived CDR1 and CDR2 are SGHNT and YYREEE (reference sequence). The CDR3 length is 15 residues.

V is TRBV7-2 and J is TRBJ2-3; tentative D call: TRBD2 (6 bases). V was clipped by 5 bases and J by 5 bases, with 20 bases between them. This CDR3 comprises 16 residues. The V gene's germline CDR1 is SGHTA and CDR2 FQGNSA. The CDR3 nucleotides read TGTGCCAGCAGCGAAACGGCGGCCCGGAGGGGAGATACGCAGTATTTT. Translation: CASSETAARRGDTQYF.

In its sample, this clone was seen a few times. The chain recombines TRBV7-8 with TRBJ2-5; tentative D call: TRBD1 (6 bases). V was shortened by 5 bases and J by 3 bases, with 16 bases between the two germline ends. The V gene's germline CDR1 is SGHVS and CDR2 FQNEAQ. The CDR3 is 15 amino acids. The CDR3 DNA is TGTGCCAGCAGCCCAAACCCGGGACACGAAGAGACCCAGTACTTC. Protein product: CASSPNPGHEETQYF.

The table lists this clone with a few counts. This chain connects TRBV19 to TRBJ1-2; TRBD1 might be the D (6 bases). There are 15 residues in the CDR3. V gave up 3 bases and J gave up 3 bases, with 14 bases separating them. Germline V gene lookup returns CDR1 LNHDA and CDR2 SQIVND (reference sequence). The CDR3 DNA follows: TGTGCCAGTAGTATGAGTGCAGGGGCGGACTATGGCTACACCTTC. Residues: CASSMSAGADYGYTF.

This clone appeared a few times. The gene calls are TRBV4-3 and TRBJ2-7, with no clear D. CDR3 length: 14 residues. Germline V gene data show CDR1 as LGHNA and CDR2 as YSLEER. V lost 2 bases and J 3 bases, leaving 11 bases between the germline ends. CDR3 amino acids: CASSQQNGLYEQYF. CDR3 bases: TGCGCCAGCAGCCAACAAAATGGGCTCTACGAGCAGTACTTC.

V is TRBV6-5 and J is TRBJ2-7; D possibly corresponds to TRBD2 (5 bases). This CDR3 is 11 amino acids long. V gave up 8 bases and J gave up 3 bases, with 8 bases separating them. Per the germline V gene, CDR1 is MNHEY and CDR2 is SVGAGI. The CDR3 DNA sequence: TGTGCCAGCGGGAGTGGCTACGAGCAGTACTTC. It yields the protein CASGSGYEQYF.

This sequence joins TRBV18 and TRBJ1-5; D is undetermined. There are 14 residues in the CDR3. Germline V gene data show CDR1 as KGHSH and CDR2 as LQKENI. Trimming shortened V by 3 bases and J by 7 bases, and 13 bases separated the two germline ends. The CDR3 loop is CASSPEGFEQPQHF. In DNA form, the CDR3 reads TGTGCCAGCTCACCCGAGGGCTTTGAGCAGCCCCAGCATTTT.

This clone has more than one count but fewer than ten. This chain joins TRBV11-2 and TRBJ2-5; 16 bases match TRBD2. Germline V gene data show CDR1 as SGHAT and CDR2 as FQNNGV. Trimming removed 4 bases from V and 5 bases from J; junction bases left unmatched: 7. This CDR3 region has 17 residues. CDR3 amino acids: CASSSGLAGGARETQYF. The DNA for the CDR3 is TGTGCCAGCAGCTCGGGACTAGCGGGAGGGGCCCGGGAGACCCAGTACTTC.

The table lists this clone with a few counts. V gene TRBV27 combines with J gene TRBJ2-7; D might be TRBD2 (6 bases). V lost 5 bases and J lost 2, with 13 bases in between. The CDR3 spans 14 residues. Germline CDR1 MNHEY, CDR2 SMNVEV (reference sequence). CDR3 amino acids: CASSPSGRAYEQYF. The CDR3 DNA is TGTGCCAGCAGTCCCAGCGGGCGGGCCTACGAGCAGTACTTC.

This clone has more than one count but fewer than ten. This chain connects TRBV27 to TRBJ1-2; 7 bases line up with TRBD1. This CDR3 is built from 14 residues. The germline V gene has CDR1 MNHEY and CDR2 SMNVEV (reference sequence). V was clipped by 5 bases and J by 4 bases; unmatched bases: 7. The CDR3, as DNA: TGTGCCAGCAGTATGACAGGGCCCCTCTATGGCTACACCTTC. Encoded protein: CASSMTGPLYGYTF.

The V gene is TRBV5-1, the J gene TRBJ1-2; 8 positions match TRBD1. J gave up 4 bases and V 1 base, and 6 bases lay outside the gene matches. The CDR3 sequence is 15 residues long. Looked up from germline, CDR1 is SGHRS and CDR2 is YFSETQ. The DNA of the CDR3 is TGCGCCAGCAGCTTGAGCGGACAGGGTGCCTATGGCTACACCTTC. It is translated as CASSLSGQGAYGYTF.

The chain links TRBV11-3 to TRBJ2-3, with 12 positions matching TRBD2. With 4 bases clipped from V and 2 bases from J, the junction kept 13 bases outside the gene matches. Germline V CDR1 and CDR2: SGHNT, YENEEA. The CDR3 extends over 19 amino acids. This CDR3 reads CASSSPTMTSGRSTDTQYF. The CDR3 DNA sequence: TGTGCCAGCAGCTCCCCCACAATGACTAGCGGGAGATCCACAGATACGCAGTATTTT. Full variable domain (rest looked up from reference TRBV11-3 and TRBJ2-3): EAGVVQSPRYKIIEKKQPVAFWCNPISGHNTLYWYLQNLGQGPELLIRYENEEAVDDSQLPKDRFSAERLKGVDSTLKIQPAELGDSAVYLCASSSPTMTSGRSTDTQYFGPGTRLTVL.

There are a few counts of this clone. The chain recombines TRBV10-2 with TRBJ2-7; TRBD1 aligns across 8 bases. Per the germline V gene, CDR1 is WSHSY and CDR2 is SAAADI. This CDR3 is built from 14 residues. With V trimmed by 8 bases and J by 6 bases, 12 bases remained unmatched. The CDR3 DNA is TGCGCCAGCGGGGCGACAGGGGCGTCCGGCGAGCAGTACTTC. It encodes CASGATGASGEQYF.

The CDR3 here is CASSLRRLAGGPSYEQYF. The CDR3 DNA is TGCGCCAGCAGCCTACGCAGACTAGCGGGAGGGCCCTCCTACGAGCAGTACTTC. This sequence joins TRBV4-3 and TRBJ2-7; 14 bases fit TRBD2. The trim removed 4 bases at V and 0 bases at J, leaving 8 bases unmatched. Looked up from germline, CDR1 is LGHNA and CDR2 is YSLEER. The CDR3 is made up of 18 amino acids.

The rearrangement joins TRBV5-5 to TRBJ2-7; the match to TRBD2 covers 7 bases. Germline lookup yields CDR1 SGHKS and CDR2 YYEKEE (reference sequence). The trim removed 6 bases at V and 4 bases at J, leaving 10 bases unmatched. This CDR3 is built from 14 residues. The CDR3 is CASTNQAGAYEQYF. DNA for the CDR3: TGTGCCAGCACCAATCAGGCGGGAGCTTACGAGCAGTACTTC. Full variable domain (outside the CDR3, taken from reference TRBV5-5 and TRBJ2-7): DAGVTQSPTHLIKTRGQQVTLRCSPISGHKSVSWYQQVLGQGPQFIFQYYEKEERGRGNFPDRFSARQFPNYSSELNVNALLLGDSALYLCASTNQAGAYEQYFGPGTRLTVT.

The V gene is TRBV2, the J gene TRBJ2-1, with 9 bases fitting TRBD1. Germline V gene sequence: CDR1 SNHLY, CDR2 FYNNEI. V lost 9 bases to trimming and J lost 9 bases; unmatched junction nucleotides: 6. The CDR3 sequence is 12 residues long. Written as DNA, the CDR3 is TGTGCCAGTACCACAGGGGGCGGTGAGCAGTTCTTC. Amino acids: CASTTGGGEQFF.

The rearrangement joins TRBV5-1 to TRBJ1-3; the D is unclear. CDR3 length equals 11 residues. The V end lost 4 bases, the J end lost 8 bases, and 7 bases lay between the germline ends. CDR1 SGHRS and CDR2 YFSETQ come from the germline V gene. The CDR3 spells CASSEGYTIYF. CDR3 bases: TGCGCCAGCAGCGAGGGCTACACCATATATTTT.

The chain uses TRBV1 and TRBJ2-3; TRBD2, the D gene given by the table, was not confirmed from the DNA. TRBV1 corresponds to a pseudogene. This CDR3 comprises 17 residues. The CDR3 spells CTSSIILADNSTDTQYF. For the CDR3, the DNA is TGCACCAGCAGCATCATACTAGCGGATAATAGCACAGATACGCAGTATTTT.

This sequence joins TRBV7-2 and TRBJ2-1; weak D call: TRBD1 (6 bases). Germline CDR1 SGHTA, CDR2 FQGNSA. The germline V and J ends were trimmed by 4 bases and 9 bases, with 16 bases remaining between them. The CDR3 spans 14 residues. DNA for the CDR3: TGTGCCAGCAGCTCCCCGGGACACGTTGGTGAGCAGTTCTTC. Encoded protein: CASSSPGHVGEQFF.

The rearrangement links TRBV6-5 to TRBJ2-1; 8 bases are shared with TRBD2. V lost 5 bases, J lost 8 bases, and 11 bases stayed unmatched. The CDR3 runs to 15 residues. Germline CDR1 MNHEY, CDR2 SVGAGI. The CDR3 region is CASSGERGRRHEQFF. As DNA, the CDR3 is TGTGCCAGCAGTGGCGAGCGGGGGCGTCGTCATGAGCAGTTCTTC.

The sample holds a few counts of this clone. This chain joins TRBV5-1 and TRBJ2-7; TRBD2 matches 16 bases. This CDR3 comprises 17 residues. The junction had 11 bases not matched to a gene; V was cut back by 4 bases and J by 7 bases. CDR1 SGHRS and CDR2 YFSETQ come from the germline V gene. The CDR3 is CASSGGLAGGPSGEQYF. The CDR3 DNA sequence: TGCGCCAGCAGCGGGGGACTAGCGGGAGGGCCCTCGGGGGAGCAGTACTTC.

V gene TRBV5-6 combines with J gene TRBJ1-1; TRBD1 aligns across 7 bases. The V segment lost 3 bases and the J segment 2 bases; nucleotides outside the gene matches: 4. This CDR3 has 14 residues. Germline V gene lookup returns CDR1 SGHDT and CDR2 YYEEEE. CDR3 DNA: TGTGCCAGCAGCTCCTACAGGGGCAACACTGAAGCTTTCTTT. It translates to CASSSYRGNTEAFF.

This clone was seen many times. The gene calls are TRBV27 and TRBJ2-1, with 7 bases aligning to TRBD2. Germline CDR1 MNHEY, CDR2 SMNVEV (reference sequence). The CDR3 has 19 residues. With 7 bases clipped from V and 3 bases from J, the junction kept 21 bases outside the gene matches. The CDR3 nucleotides are TGTGCCAGCAAACCCAGAGGACTCGGTTCGACTAGCCGCTACAATGAGCAGTTCTTC. It specifies CASKPRGLGSTSRYNEQFF.

The rearrangement uses TRBV7-9 and TRBJ1-5, with D maybe TRBD1 (6 bases). The germline CDR1 and CDR2 sequences are SEHNR and FQNEAQ (reference sequence). The V end was cut by 2 bases, the J end by 2 bases, with 10 bases between. The CDR3 totals 15 residues. CDR3 loop: CASSLSGDRNQPQHF. In DNA form, the CDR3 reads TGTGCCAGCAGCTTATCAGGGGATCGCAATCAGCCCCAGCATTTT.

The gene calls are TRBV9 and TRBJ2-5; 7 positions agree with TRBD2. The germline gives CDR1 SGDLS, CDR2 YYNGEE. V lost 3 bases, J lost 1 base, and 6 bases stayed unmatched. The CDR3 is made up of 15 amino acids. The CDR3 region has the DNA TGTGCCAGCAGCGGTAAGACTAGCACCCAAGAGACCCAGTACTTC. Translated, it gives CASSGKTSTQETQYF.

V and J are TRBV2 and TRBJ2-6; 7 positions match TRBD1. Losses at the gene ends were 10 bases for V and 2 bases for J; bases not matched to a gene: 5. The V gene's germline CDR1 is SNHLY and CDR2 FYNNEI. The CDR3 length is 14 residues. The CDR3 loop is CANSQGAGANVLTF. Written as DNA, the CDR3 is TGTGCCAACTCCCAGGGGGCTGGGGCCAACGTCCTGACTTTC. The variable domain in full, completed from reference TRBV2 and TRBJ2-6, reads EPEVTQTPSHQVTQMGQEVILRCVPISNHLYFYWYRQILGQKVEFLVSFYNNEISEKSEIFDDQFSVERPDGSNFTLKIRSTKLEDSAMYFCANSQGAGANVLTFGAGSRLTVL.

In its sample, this clone was seen a few times. This rearrangement joins TRBV19 to TRBJ2-5, with 7 bases matching TRBD2. CDR3 size: 15 residues. Germline V gene sequence: CDR1 LNHDA, CDR2 SQIVND (reference sequence). V lost 3 bases, J lost 4 bases, and 8 bases stayed unmatched. The CDR3 is CASSMGGSLGETQYF. The DNA of the CDR3 is TGTGCCAGTAGTATGGGAGGGAGCCTGGGAGAGACCCAGTACTTC. The entire variable domain, with the rest obtained from reference TRBV19 and TRBJ2-5, is as follows: DGGITQSPKYLFRKEGQNVTLSCEQNLNHDAMYWYRQDPGQGLRLIYYSQIVNDFQKGDIAEGYSVSREKKESFPLTVTSAQKNPTAFYLCASSMGGSLGETQYFGPGTRLLVL.

This clone has a handful of counts. J is TRBJ2-4 and V is TRBV30; D is possibly TRBD2 (5 bases). V was shortened by 2 bases and J by 8 bases, with 13 bases between the two germline ends. CDR1 is GTSNPN, CDR2 SVGIG, per germline (reference sequence). The CDR3 runs to 13 residues. The CDR3 coding sequence is TGTGCCTGGAGTACCGGGAATGAGGACATTCAGTACTTC. Protein: CAWSTGNEDIQYF. The entire variable domain, with the rest obtained from reference TRBV30 and TRBJ2-4, is as follows: SQTIHQWPATLVQPVGSPLSLECTVEGTSNPNLYWYRQAAGRGLQLLFYSVGIGQISSEVPQNLSASRPQDRQFILSSKKLLLSDSGFYLCAWSTGNEDIQYFGAGTRLSVL.

The V gene is TRBV27, the J gene TRBJ1-1, with D perhaps matching TRBD1 (5 bases). This CDR3 is built from 14 residues. Per germline, CDR1 MNHEY and CDR2 SMNVEV (reference sequence). V was trimmed by 3 bases and J by 9 bases, leaving 17 bases between them. The CDR3 DNA sequence: TGTGCCAGCAGTTTGGCAGGGCCGGTAACGAAAGCTTTCTTT. Protein: CASSLAGPVTKAFF.

The chain uses TRBV7-2 and TRBJ2-1; tentatively, D is TRBD1 (5 bases). Trimming took 1 base from V and 15 from J, leaving 16 bases between them. The germline CDR1 and CDR2 sequences are SGHTA and FQGNSA. The CDR3 runs to 13 residues. The CDR3 sequence is CASSLVSRQGWFF. In nucleotides, the CDR3 is TGTGCCAGCAGCTTAGTCAGTAGGCAGGGATGGTTCTTC.

The rearrangement joins TRBV2 to TRBJ1-2, with TRBD1 matching 7 bases. There are 12 residues in the CDR3. V gave up 9 bases and J gave up 4 bases; unmatched junction bases: 5. The germline V gene encodes CDR1 SNHLY and CDR2 FYNNEI. CDR3 DNA sequence: TGTGCCAGTGGACAGGAACCCTATGGCTACACCTTC. It translates to CASGQEPYGYTF.